These 28 T cell receptor beta chains were all obtained from the same sample, sequenced in a study of CD4 T cells in relation to SARS-CoV-2 and coronaviruses. Libraries were prepared by immunoSEQ multiplex PCR; TCRdb keeps only in-frame clonotypes and omits some of them. The sample gives about 41,000 clones, about 87% of which show up once; 0.95% to 1.5% is in the top ten. Their specific antigens are unknown. Sample: naive CD4+ T cells from PBMCs, cultured in vitro. Specified subset: naive CD4+ T cells isolated by negative enrichment. The receptors were gathered from an adult with COVID-19.

This chain connects TRBV28 to TRBJ1-4; a possible D gene is TRBD1 (5 bases). Germline assignment: CDR1 MDHEN and CDR2 SYDVKM. Between the trimmed V and J ends, which lost 3 bases and 4 bases, there was a span of 9 bases. The CDR3 is made up of 14 amino acids. The CDR3 region has the DNA TGTGCCAGCAGTTTGGCAGGGATTAATGAAAAACTGTTTTTT. Encoded protein: CASSLAGINEKLFF.

The V gene is TRBV5-6, the J gene TRBJ1-2; a possible D gene is TRBD1 (6 bases). V lost 2 bases and J 5 bases, leaving 10 bases between the germline ends. Germline V CDR1 and CDR2: SGHDT, YYEEEE. The CDR3 runs 13 residues. CDR3: CASSFTGLYGYTF. The DNA for the CDR3 is TGTGCCAGCAGCTTCACAGGGCTGTATGGCTACACCTTC. Full variable domain (missing parts from reference TRBV5-6 and TRBJ1-2): DAGVTQSPTHLIKTRGQQVTLRCSPKSGHDTVSWYQQALGQGPQFIFQYYEEEERQRGNFPDRFSGHQFPNYSSELNVNALLLGDSALYLCASSFTGLYGYTFGSGTRLTVV.

The J gene is TRBJ2-3, the V gene TRBV4-1, with no clear D. Germline assignment: CDR1 MGHRA and CDR2 YSYEKL. Trimming shortened V by 3 bases and J by 2 bases, and 6 bases separated the two germline ends. This CDR3 spans 13 amino acids. Written as DNA, the CDR3 is TGCGCCAGCAGCCAGTCATTCACAGATACGCAGTATTTT. This sequence encodes CASSQSFTDTQYF.

The chain's CDR3 is CASSRSGNNSPLHF. DNA for the CDR3: TGTGCCAGCAGTCGATCAGGGAATAATTCACCCCTCCACTTT. The chain couples TRBV6-6 to TRBJ1-6, with D tentatively TRBD1 (5 bases). Germline V gene lookup returns CDR1 MNHNY and CDR2 SVGAGI (reference sequence). V gave up 5 bases and J gave up 5 bases, with 10 bases separating them. CDR3 length: 14 residues.

The chain recombines TRBV27 with TRBJ2-1, with TRBD2 matching over 10 bases. This CDR3 is 17 amino acids long. With V trimmed by 3 bases and J by 5 bases, 10 bases remained unmatched. CDR1 MNHEY and CDR2 SMNVEV come from the germline V gene (reference sequence). The CDR3 is CASSFPSSGSPNNEQFF. CDR3 nucleotide sequence: TGTGCCAGCAGTTTTCCGTCTAGCGGGAGCCCCAACAATGAGCAGTTCTTC.

The rearrangement uses TRBV10-3 and TRBJ1-2; D possibly corresponds to TRBD1 (5 bases). V gave up 4 bases and J gave up 4 bases, with 19 bases separating them. Germline V gene data show CDR1 as ENHRY and CDR2 as SYGVKD. The CDR3 sequence is 16 residues long. Here the CDR3 reads CAISVRADSPSYGYTF. DNA for the CDR3: TGTGCCATCAGTGTAAGGGCCGACAGCCCTAGCTATGGCTACACCTTC.

This chain connects TRBV10-1 to TRBJ2-1; the match to TRBD2 covers 7 bases. The CDR3 consists of 13 residues. Germline-derived CDR1 and CDR2 are WNHNN and SYGVQD (reference sequence). J was trimmed by 13 bases and V by 6 bases; bases with no gene match: 12. CDR3 loop: CASRATGAGEQFF. The CDR3 nucleotides read TGCGCCAGCAGGGCAACCGGGGCGGGGGAACAGTTCTTC.

This clone was observed a single time. The rearrangement uses TRBV7-3 and TRBJ2-3; the D is unclear. Germline V gene lookup returns CDR1 SGHTA and CDR2 FQGTGA. The CDR3 length is 15 residues. The V and J ends lost 5 bases and 4 bases respectively, with 16 bases between them. This CDR3 is CASSLSPTRADTQYF. CDR3 coding DNA: TGTGCCAGCAGCCTCTCTCCCACCCGGGCAGATACGCAGTATTTT.

V and J are TRBV6-2 or TRBV6-3 and TRBJ1-1; tentative D call: TRBD1 (5 bases). This CDR3 spans 15 amino acids. The germline gives CDR1 MNHEY, CDR2 SVGEGT. V was trimmed by 4 bases and J by 5 bases, leaving 17 bases between them. The CDR3 reads CASSWVAGPRTEAFF. The CDR3 DNA is TGTGCCAGCAGTTGGGTTGCAGGGCCGAGGACTGAAGCTTTCTTT.

V is TRBV28 and J is TRBJ2-1; D is unresolved. Germline CDR1 reads MDHEN; CDR2 reads SYDVKM. The CDR3 has 12 amino acids. V gave up 6 bases and J gave up 8 bases, with 11 bases separating them. The CDR3 reads CASRVSRDEQFF. The DNA for the CDR3 is TGTGCCAGCAGAGTCAGCCGGGATGAGCAGTTCTTC.

This clone has a handful of counts. This chain connects TRBV5-1 to TRBJ2-1; 9 bases fit TRBD1. V lost 3 bases and J lost 8; bases outside the gene matches: 3. The CDR3 has 13 amino acids. Germline CDR1 is SGHRS and CDR2 is YFSETQ. For the CDR3, the DNA is TGCGCCAGCAGCTCGGGACAGGGTGATGAGCAGTTCTTC. Its translation: CASSSGQGDEQFF.

This rearrangement joins TRBV7-9 to TRBJ2-5, with 7 nucleotides matching TRBD1. Trimming took 6 bases from V and 5 from J; bases not matched to a gene: 15. CDR3 size: 16 residues. CDR1 is SEHNR, CDR2 FQNEAQ, per germline (reference sequence). CDR3 loop: CASSSKDRRVPETQYF. Here the CDR3 DNA reads TGTGCCAGCAGTTCTAAGGACAGGAGAGTCCCGGAGACCCAGTACTTC.

This chain links TRBV9 with TRBJ2-3, with TRBD2 matching over 9 bases. The length of the CDR3 is 15 residues. V shed 0 bases, J shed 4 bases, and the junction held 3 bases outside the gene matches. Germline V gene sequence: CDR1 SGDLS, CDR2 YYNGEE. The CDR3 here is CASSVGLAGSDTQYF. The CDR3 coding sequence is TGTGCCAGCAGCGTAGGCCTAGCGGGGTCAGATACGCAGTATTTT.

V gene TRBV7-8 combines with J gene TRBJ1-1; D gene unclear. This CDR3 contains 14 residues. Trimming removed 3 bases from V and 0 bases from J, with 8 bases in between. Germline lookup yields CDR1 SGHVS and CDR2 FQNEAQ. CDR3 residues: CASSFGIMNTEAFF. CDR3 nucleotide sequence: TGTGCCAGCAGCTTCGGGATCATGAACACTGAAGCTTTCTTT. Based on the CDR3 plus reference TRBV7-8 and TRBJ1-1, the full variable domain is GAGVSQSPRYKVAKRGQDVALRCDPISGHVSLFWYQQALGQGPEFLTYFQNEAQLDKSGLPSDRFFAERPEGSVSTLKIQRTQQEDSAVYLCASSFGIMNTEAFFGQGTRLTVV.

The V gene is TRBV3-1 (or the pseudogene TRBV3-2), the J gene TRBJ2-2; D not resolved. Germline V gives CDR1 LGHDT, CDR2 YNNKEL (reference sequence). V gave up 8 bases and J gave up 2 bases, with 12 bases separating them. The CDR3 covers 14 residues. CDR3 coding DNA: TGTGCCAGCCGAAATGTCGGAAACACCGGGGAGCTGTTTTTT. This codes for CASRNVGNTGELFF.

The chain recombines TRBV2 with TRBJ1-2; no definite D call. Trimming shortened V by 10 bases and J by 2 bases, and 17 bases separated the two germline ends. CDR3 length: 14 residues. Germline V gene data show CDR1 as SNHLY and CDR2 as FYNNEI. CDR3 nucleotide sequence: TGTGCCACCATGCAGTCGGTGGGGAACTATGGCTACACCTTC. It encodes CATMQSVGNYGYTF.

The chain joins TRBV9 to TRBJ2-5; D is undetermined. This CDR3 is 13 amino acids long. Trimming removed 0 bases from V and 5 bases from J, with 8 bases in between. Germline V lookup: CDR1 SGDLS, CDR2 YYNGEE. Written as DNA, the CDR3 is TGTGCCAGCAGCGTAGGTCCCGGCGAGACCCAGTACTTC. Protein: CASSVGPGETQYF.

V and J are TRBV7-9 and TRBJ2-3, with D perhaps matching TRBD1 or TRBD2 (5 bases each). The CDR3 extends over 14 amino acids. The V gene's germline CDR1 is SEHNR and CDR2 FQNEAQ (reference sequence). Trimming took off 5 bases at V and 2 bases at J, with 11 bases between the two ends. Here the CDR3 reads CASSRDLYTDTQYF. CDR3 coding DNA: TGTGCCAGCAGCCGGGACCTTTACACAGATACGCAGTATTTT.

This rearrangement joins TRBV30 to TRBJ2-5; D might be TRBD2 (5 bases). Trimming shortened V by 1 base and J by 2 bases, and 8 bases separated the two germline ends. Per germline, CDR1 GTSNPN and CDR2 SVGIG (reference sequence). The CDR3 is 13 amino acids. The DNA for the CDR3 is TGTGCCTGGAGTGATGGACTGCAAGAGACCCAGTACTTC. It encodes CAWSDGLQETQYF.

The CDR3 DNA follows: TGTGCCTGGAGTCGGACTAGCGGGACAGAGTACGAGCAGTACTTC. Its protein product is CAWSRTSGTEYEQYF. The chain carries TRBV30 and TRBJ2-7; 12 bases are shared with TRBD2. Germline V gene data show CDR1 as GTSNPN and CDR2 as SVGIG (reference sequence). The J segment lost 4 bases and the V segment lost 2 bases, leaving 6 bases of the junction unmatched. The CDR3 extends over 15 amino acids.

V usage is TRBV19 and J usage is TRBJ2-3, with D unresolved. Germline lookup yields CDR1 LNHDA and CDR2 SQIVND (reference sequence). V lost 10 bases, J lost 4 bases, and 9 bases lay in between. The CDR3 is made up of 11 amino acids. CDR3 region: CATGLSDTQYF. CDR3 nucleotide sequence: TGTGCCACTGGGCTCTCAGATACGCAGTATTTT.

The CDR3: CSVLGSYEQYF. The CDR3 DNA is TGCAGTGTCCTAGGCTCCTACGAGCAGTACTTC. The chain joins TRBV20-1 to TRBJ2-7; no reliable D call. The germline V and J ends were trimmed by 7 bases and 0 bases, with 7 bases remaining between them. The CDR3 contains 11 residues. The V gene's germline CDR1 is DFQATT and CDR2 SNEGSKA (reference sequence).

The chain carries TRBV6-6 and TRBJ2-7; D remains unclear. From germline, CDR1 is MNHNY and CDR2 SVGAGI (reference sequence). Between the trimmed V and J ends, which lost 0 bases and 2 bases, there was a span of 8 bases. CDR3 length: 14 residues. The CDR3, as DNA: TGTGCCAGCAGTTACTCAGATCCCACCTACGAGCAGTACTTC. Encoded protein: CASSYSDPTYEQYF.

On this clone itself: At one boundary the junction diverges from the germline segment, which might be a read error. The chain links TRBV3-1 (or the pseudogene TRBV3-2) to TRBJ2-1, with a tentative D call TRBD2 (6 bases). Germline CDR1 reads LGHDT; CDR2 reads YNNKEL (reference sequence). The CDR3 length is 14 residues. The CDR3 DNA sequence: TGTGCCAGCAGCCCCGAGACTAGTTACAGTGAGCAGTTCTTC. Amino acids: CASSPETSYSEQFF.

The chain employs TRBV7-2 and TRBJ2-1; a weak D match, TRBD2 (6 bases). Deletions cut 7 bases from V and 0 bases from J, with 19 bases between. Germline CDR1 SGHTA, CDR2 FQGNSA. The CDR3 is made up of 17 amino acids. Here the CDR3 DNA reads TGTGCCAGCAACACTGAGGGGACTGCTAGCTCCTACAATGAGCAGTTCTTC. Residues: CASNTEGTASSYNEQFF.

The chain combines TRBV7-9 with TRBJ2-3; D may be TRBD2 (6 bases). CDR1 is SEHNR and CDR2 is FQNEAQ in the germline V gene (reference sequence). V lost 1 base, J lost 6 bases, and 14 bases lay in between. The CDR3 is 15 amino acids. In nucleotides, the CDR3 is TGTGCCAGCAGCTTAGTCCGGGGGTCCAGCGATACGCAGTATTTT. It is translated as CASSLVRGSSDTQYF.

The chain recombines TRBV2 with TRBJ2-1, with D unresolved. The V gene's germline CDR1 is SNHLY and CDR2 FYNNEI. V dropped 6 bases and J dropped 5 bases, with 5 bases sitting between them. The CDR3 totals 11 residues. As DNA, the CDR3 is TGTGCCAGCAGACGTAACAATGAGCAGTTCTTC. Residues: CASRRNNEQFF.

V usage is TRBV7-9 and J usage is TRBJ2-7, with a possible D match to TRBD1 (5 bases). CDR1 and CDR2 (germline): SEHNR, FQNEAQ (reference sequence). With 2 bases removed from V and 5 bases from J, the gap between germline ends came to 13 bases. This CDR3 region has 14 residues. Written as DNA, the CDR3 is TGTGCCAGCAGCTTAAGACGGTGGGGCGACGAGCAGTACTTC. Translation: CASSLRRWGDEQYF. The full variable domain, in which reference TRBV7-9 and TRBJ2-7 provide the parts outside the CDR3, is DTGVSQNPRHKITKRGQNVTFRCDPISEHNRLYWYRQTLGQGPEFLTYFQNEAQLEKSRLLSDRFSAERPKGSFSTLEIQRTEQGDSAMYLCASSLRRWGDEQYFGPGTRLTVT.